This T cell receptor (beta chain) was retrieved from a study of T cell responses to AZD1222 COVID-19 vaccine. Study results and limitations: Baseline seropositives among AZD1222 recipients totaled only 5 to 7. Two AZD1222 doses significantly raised spike-specific TCR breadth and depth over controls.

The CDR3 contains 12 residues. In germline, CDR1 is MNHEY, CDR2 SMNVEV (reference sequence). V lost 6 bases to trimming and J lost 7 bases, with 7 bases between them. Using immunoSEQ multiplex PCR, the repertoire was profiled, and TCRdb retains in-frame clones only, with some absent. Of 180,000 or so clones listed, nearly 95% are singletons. A note on this clone: Antigen specificity is unknown.

This specimen consisted of peripheral blood, obtained 28 days after the second AZD1222 dose. This chain joins TRBV27 and TRBJ1-6; D unresolved. This receptor was taken from an adult who received the AZD1222 COVID-19 vaccine. The CDR3 DNA sequence: TGTGCCAGCAGGTCGGCGAATTCACCCCTCCACTTT. Translating gives CASRSANSPLHF.